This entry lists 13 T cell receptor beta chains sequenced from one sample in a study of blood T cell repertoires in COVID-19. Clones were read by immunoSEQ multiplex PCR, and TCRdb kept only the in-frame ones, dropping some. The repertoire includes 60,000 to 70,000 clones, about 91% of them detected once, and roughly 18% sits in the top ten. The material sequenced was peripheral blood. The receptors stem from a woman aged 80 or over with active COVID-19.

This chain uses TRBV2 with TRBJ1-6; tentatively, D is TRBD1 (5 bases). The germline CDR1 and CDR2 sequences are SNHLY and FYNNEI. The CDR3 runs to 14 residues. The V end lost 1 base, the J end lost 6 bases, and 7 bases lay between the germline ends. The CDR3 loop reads CASSEGRVNSPLHF. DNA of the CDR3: TGTGCCAGCAGTGAAGGCAGGGTTAATTCACCCCTCCACTTT. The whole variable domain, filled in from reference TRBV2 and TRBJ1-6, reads EPEVTQTPSHQVTQMGQEVILRCVPISNHLYFYWYRQILGQKVEFLVSFYNNEISEKSEIFDDQFSVERPDGSNFTLKIRSTKLEDSAMYFCASSEGRVNSPLHFGNGTRLTVT.

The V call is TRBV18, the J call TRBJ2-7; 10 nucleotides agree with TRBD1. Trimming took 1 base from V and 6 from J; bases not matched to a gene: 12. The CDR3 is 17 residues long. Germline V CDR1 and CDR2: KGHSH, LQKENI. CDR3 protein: CASSPQLGQGKAIEQYF. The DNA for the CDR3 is TGTGCCAGCTCACCACAGCTGGGACAGGGGAAGGCTATCGAGCAGTACTTC.

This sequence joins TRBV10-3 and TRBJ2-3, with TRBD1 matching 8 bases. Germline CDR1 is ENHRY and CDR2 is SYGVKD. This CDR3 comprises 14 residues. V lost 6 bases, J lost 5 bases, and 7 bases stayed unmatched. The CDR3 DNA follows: TGTGCCATCAGCTTACAGGGGGGCCTAGATACGCAGTATTTT. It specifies CAISLQGGLDTQYF.

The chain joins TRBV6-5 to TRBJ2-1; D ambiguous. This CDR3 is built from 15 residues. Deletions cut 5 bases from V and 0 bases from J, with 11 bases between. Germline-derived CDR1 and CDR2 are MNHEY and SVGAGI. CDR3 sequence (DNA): TGTGCCAGCAGTCGGTTAAGTAGCTCCTACAATGAGCAGTTCTTC. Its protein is CASSRLSSSYNEQFF.

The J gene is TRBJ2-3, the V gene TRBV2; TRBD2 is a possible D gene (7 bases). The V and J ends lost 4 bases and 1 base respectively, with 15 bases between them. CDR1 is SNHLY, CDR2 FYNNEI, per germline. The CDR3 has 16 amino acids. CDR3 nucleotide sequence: TGTGCCAGCAGTGGGGGGACGGGGGGCCGCACAGATACGCAGTATTTT. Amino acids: CASSGGTGGRTDTQYF.

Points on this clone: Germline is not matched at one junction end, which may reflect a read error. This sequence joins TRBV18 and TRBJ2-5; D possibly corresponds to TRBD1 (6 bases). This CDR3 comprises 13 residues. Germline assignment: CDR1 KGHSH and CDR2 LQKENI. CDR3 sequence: CASSRQEQEAQYF. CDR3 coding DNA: TGTGCCAGCTCTCGACAGGAACAAGAGGCCCAGTACTTC.

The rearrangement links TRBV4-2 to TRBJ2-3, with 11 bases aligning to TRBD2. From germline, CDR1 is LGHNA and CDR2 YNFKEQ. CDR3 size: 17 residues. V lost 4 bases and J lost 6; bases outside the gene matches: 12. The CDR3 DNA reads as TGTGCCAGCAGCCTCGGGGTAGCGGGGGGGCATACGGATACGCAGTATTTT. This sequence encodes CASSLGVAGGHTDTQYF.

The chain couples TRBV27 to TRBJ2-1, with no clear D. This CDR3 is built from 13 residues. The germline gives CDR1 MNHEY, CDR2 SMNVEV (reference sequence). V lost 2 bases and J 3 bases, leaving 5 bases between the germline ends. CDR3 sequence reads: CASSLKLYNEQFF. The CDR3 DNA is TGTGCCAGCAGTTTAAAACTCTACAATGAGCAGTTCTTC.

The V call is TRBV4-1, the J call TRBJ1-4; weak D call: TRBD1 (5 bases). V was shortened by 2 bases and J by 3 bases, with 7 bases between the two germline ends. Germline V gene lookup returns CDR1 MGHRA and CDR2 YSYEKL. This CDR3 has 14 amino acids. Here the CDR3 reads CASSQQGSNEKLFF. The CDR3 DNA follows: TGCGCCAGCAGCCAACAGGGTTCTAATGAAAAACTGTTTTTT.

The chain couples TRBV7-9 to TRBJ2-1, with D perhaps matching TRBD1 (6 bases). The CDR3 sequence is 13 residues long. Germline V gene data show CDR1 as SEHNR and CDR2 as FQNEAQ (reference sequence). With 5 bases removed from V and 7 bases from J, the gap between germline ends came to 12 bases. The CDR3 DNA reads TGTGCCAGCAGCGGACAGTCCTGGAATGAGCAGTTCTTC. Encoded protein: CASSGQSWNEQFF.

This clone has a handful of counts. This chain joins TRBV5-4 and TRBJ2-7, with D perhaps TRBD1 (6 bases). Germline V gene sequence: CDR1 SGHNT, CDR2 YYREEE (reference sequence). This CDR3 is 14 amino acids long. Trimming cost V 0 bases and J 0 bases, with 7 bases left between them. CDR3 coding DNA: TGTGCCAGCAGCTTGGGGACAGACTCCTACGAGCAGTACTTC. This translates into CASSLGTDSYEQYF.

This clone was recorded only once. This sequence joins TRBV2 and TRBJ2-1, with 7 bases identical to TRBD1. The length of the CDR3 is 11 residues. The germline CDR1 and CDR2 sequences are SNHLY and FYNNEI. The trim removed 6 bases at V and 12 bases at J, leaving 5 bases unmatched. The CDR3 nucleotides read TGTGCCAGCAGGACAGGGATCGTGCAGTTCTTC. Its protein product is CASRTGIVQFF.

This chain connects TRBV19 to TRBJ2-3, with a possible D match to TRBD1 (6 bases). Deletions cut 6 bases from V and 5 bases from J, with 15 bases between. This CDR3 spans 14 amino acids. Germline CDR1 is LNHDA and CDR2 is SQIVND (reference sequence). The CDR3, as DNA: TGTGCCAGTAGGGGAAGGGGGAACGGAGATACGCAGTATTTT. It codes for CASRGRGNGDTQYF.